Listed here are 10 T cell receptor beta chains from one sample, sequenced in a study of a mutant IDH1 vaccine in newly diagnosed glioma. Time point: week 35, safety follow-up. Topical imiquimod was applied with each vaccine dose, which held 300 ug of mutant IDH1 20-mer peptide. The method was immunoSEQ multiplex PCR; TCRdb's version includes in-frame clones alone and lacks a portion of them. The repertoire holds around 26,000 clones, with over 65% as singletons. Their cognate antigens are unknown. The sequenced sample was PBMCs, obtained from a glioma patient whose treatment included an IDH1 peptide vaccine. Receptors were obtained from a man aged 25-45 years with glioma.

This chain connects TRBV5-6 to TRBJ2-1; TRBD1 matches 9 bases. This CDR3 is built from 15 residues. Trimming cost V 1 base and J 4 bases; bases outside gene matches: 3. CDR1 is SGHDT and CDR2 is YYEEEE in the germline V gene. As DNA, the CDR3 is TGTGCCAGCAGCTTGAGGACAGGGGTTTACAATGAGCAGTTCTTC. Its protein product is CASSLRTGVYNEQFF.

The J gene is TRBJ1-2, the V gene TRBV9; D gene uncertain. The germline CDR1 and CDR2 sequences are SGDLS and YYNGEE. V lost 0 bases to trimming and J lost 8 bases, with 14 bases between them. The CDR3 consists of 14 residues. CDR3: CASSVDQVRGGYTF. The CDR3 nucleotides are TGTGCCAGCAGCGTAGATCAGGTTCGAGGGGGCTACACCTTC.

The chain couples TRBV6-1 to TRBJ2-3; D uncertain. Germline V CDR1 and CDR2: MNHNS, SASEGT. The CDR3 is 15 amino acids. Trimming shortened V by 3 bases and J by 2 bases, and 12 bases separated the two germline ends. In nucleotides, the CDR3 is TGTGCCAGCAGTGACTTTCGGGTCCCCACAGATACGCAGTATTTT. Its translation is CASSDFRVPTDTQYF.

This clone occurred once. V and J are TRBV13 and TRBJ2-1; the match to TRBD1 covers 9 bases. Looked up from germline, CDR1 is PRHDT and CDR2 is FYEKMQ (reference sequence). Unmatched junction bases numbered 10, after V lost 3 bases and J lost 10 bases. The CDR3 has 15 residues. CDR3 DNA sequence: TGTGCCAGCAGCTTCCCCGGGACAGGGATTCTCGAGCAGTTCTTC. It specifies CASSFPGTGILEQFF.

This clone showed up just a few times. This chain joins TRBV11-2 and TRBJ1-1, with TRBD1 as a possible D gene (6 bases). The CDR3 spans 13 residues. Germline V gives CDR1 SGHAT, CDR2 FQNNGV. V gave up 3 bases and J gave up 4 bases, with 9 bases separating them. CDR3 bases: TGTGCCAGCAGCTTCTCAGGGGCCACTGAAGCTTTCTTT. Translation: CASSFSGATEAFF.

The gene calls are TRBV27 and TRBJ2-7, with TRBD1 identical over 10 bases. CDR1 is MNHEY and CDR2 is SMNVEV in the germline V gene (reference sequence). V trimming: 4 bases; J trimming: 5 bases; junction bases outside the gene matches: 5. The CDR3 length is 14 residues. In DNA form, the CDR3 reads TGTGCCAGCAGTTGGACAGGGGGGACCCACGAGCAGTACTTC. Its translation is CASSWTGGTHEQYF.

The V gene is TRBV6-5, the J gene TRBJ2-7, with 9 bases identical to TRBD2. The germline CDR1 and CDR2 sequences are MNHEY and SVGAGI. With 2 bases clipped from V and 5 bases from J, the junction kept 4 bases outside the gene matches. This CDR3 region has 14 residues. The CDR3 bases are TGTGCCAGCAGTTACGAGATAGCGGGGGACGAGCAGTACTTC. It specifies CASSYEIAGDEQYF.

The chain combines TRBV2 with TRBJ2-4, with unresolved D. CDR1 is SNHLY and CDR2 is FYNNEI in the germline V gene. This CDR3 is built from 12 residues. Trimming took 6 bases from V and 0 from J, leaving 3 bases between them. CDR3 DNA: TGTGCCAGCAGATTAGCCAAAAACATTCAGTACTTC. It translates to CASRLAKNIQYF.

The CDR3 bases are TGTGCCAGCAGTTTATCAACCGGGAGCAATCAGCCCCAGCATTTT. Translated: CASSLSTGSNQPQHF. The rearrangement uses TRBV27 and TRBJ1-5; no clear D. Trimming took 0 bases from V and 1 from J, leaving 7 bases between them. The CDR3 contains 15 residues. Germline lookup yields CDR1 MNHEY and CDR2 SMNVEV (reference sequence).

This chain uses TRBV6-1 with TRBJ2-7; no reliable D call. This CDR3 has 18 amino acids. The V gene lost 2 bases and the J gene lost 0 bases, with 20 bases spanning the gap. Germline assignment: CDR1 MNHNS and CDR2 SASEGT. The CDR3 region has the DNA TGTGCCAGCAGTGAAACTTTCTTTGGGCAGGCCTTCTCCTACGAGCAGTACTTC. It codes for CASSETFFGQAFSYEQYF.